A single sample is the source of the 26 T cell receptor beta chains below, sequenced in a study of post-analysis software for immune sequencing data. The study's findings and limits: TRBV5-6, TRBV5-1 and TRBV20-1 were among several TRBV segments more frequent in patients than controls.

These TCRs are of unknown antigen specificity. Unique-molecular-identifier-tagged TCR beta cDNA libraries were used. TCRdb called the PCR reads again in MiXCR, with one record for every CDR3 protein. The sample gives approximately 730,000 distinct CDR3 sequences, about 45% of which show up once; 4.9% is in the top ten. The sequenced sample was blood. All receptors come from a girl aged 10 to 17 with multiple sclerosis.

This rearrangement joins TRBV6-5 to TRBJ2-1, with D possibly being TRBD2 (5 bases). CDR3 length: 17 residues. Germline assignment: CDR1 MNHEY and CDR2 SVGAGI. V lost 0 bases, J lost 7 bases, and 19 bases lay in between. The CDR3 bases are TGTGCCAGCAGTTACTCGACCGGAGGCCCTCGAAGGAATGAGCAGTTCTTC. It translates to CASSYSTGGPRRNEQFF.

The chain joins TRBV20-1 to TRBJ2-1; D may be TRBD2 (6 bases). Per the germline V gene, CDR1 is DFQATT and CDR2 is SNEGSKA (reference sequence). This CDR3 is 14 amino acids long. Trimming cost V 5 bases and J 0 bases, with 11 bases left between them. Written as DNA, the CDR3 is TGCAGTGCTGTAGCGGTTCGCTCCTACAATGAGCAGTTCTTC. Protein product: CSAVAVRSYNEQFF.

There are a few counts of this clonotype. The V and J genes are TRBV29-1 and TRBJ2-1; D may be TRBD2 (5 bases). This CDR3 is built from 17 residues. V gave up 4 bases and J gave up 13 bases, with 32 bases separating them. CDR1 and CDR2 from the germline V gene are SQVTM and ANQGSEA. CDR3 region: CSVGKKIPRAGVWVQFF. In DNA, the CDR3 is TGCAGCGTTGGCAAAAAGATCCCCCGGGCCGGGGTTTGGGTACAGTTCTTC.

This chain uses TRBV6-1 with TRBJ1-2, with D maybe TRBD1 (5 bases). V lost 7 bases to trimming and J lost 4 bases, with 19 bases between them. From germline, CDR1 is MNHNS and CDR2 SASEGT. This CDR3 has 15 amino acids. The CDR3 region is CASTSLGQGGYGYTF. In DNA form, the CDR3 reads TGTGCCAGCACCTCTCTGGGGCAGGGAGGCTATGGCTACACCTTC.

The V and J genes are TRBV5-1 and TRBJ2-7; D possibly corresponds to TRBD1 (6 bases). V shed 1 base and J shed 2 bases, with 10 bases lying between them. Germline CDR1 reads SGHRS; CDR2 reads YFSETQ. The CDR3 sequence is 14 residues long. CDR3 residues: CASSLNEGAYEQYF. The CDR3 DNA reads TGCGCCAGCAGCTTGAACGAGGGGGCCTACGAGCAGTACTTC.

As to this clonotype: Sequence at one end of the junction differs from germline and may be a read error. J is TRBJ2-7 and V is TRBV12-3 or TRBV12-4; no clear D. The CDR3 is 16 residues long. DNA for the CDR3: TGTGCCGGCAGTTTAACTCGGGTCAGGAGCTCCTACGAGCAGTACTTC. This codes for CAGSLTRVRSSYEQYF.

This clonotype has more than one count but fewer than ten. This rearrangement joins TRBV29-1 to TRBJ2-3, with a tentative D call TRBD2 (5 bases). This CDR3 is 13 amino acids long. The ends were cut back, 6 bases at V and 0 bases at J, with 10 bases in the middle. Germline V CDR1 and CDR2: SQVTM, ANQGSEA. CDR3 amino acids: CSVRRGSTDTQYF. The CDR3 nucleotides read TGCAGCGTGCGACGCGGGAGCACAGATACGCAGTATTTT.

This clonotype was counted only a few times. V gene TRBV20-1 combines with J gene TRBJ2-1; 11 nucleotides line up with TRBD2. Trimming took 0 bases from V and 2 from J; bases not matched to a gene: 6. The CDR3 contains 17 residues. The germline CDR1 and CDR2 sequences are DFQATT and SNEGSKA (reference sequence). This CDR3 reads CSAREELAGVPYNEQFF. CDR3 in DNA: TGCAGTGCTAGAGAAGAACTAGCGGGGGTACCCTACAATGAGCAGTTCTTC.

CDR3: CSAGDGLALLDLAKNIQYF. CDR3 in DNA: TGCAGTGCTGGGGATGGACTAGCGCTATTGGATCTAGCCAAAAACATTCAGTACTTC. V is TRBV20-1 and J is TRBJ2-4, with 9 bases matching TRBD2. Losses at the gene ends were 5 bases for V and 0 bases for J; bases not matched to a gene: 17. The CDR3 loop spans 19 amino acids. Germline CDR1 reads DFQATT; CDR2 reads SNEGSKA (reference sequence).

The chain employs TRBV3-1 and TRBJ2-7; a possible D gene is TRBD2 (5 bases). Trimming took off 0 bases at V and 3 bases at J, with 21 bases between the two ends. The CDR3 has 18 residues. Germline CDR1 is LGHDT and CDR2 is YNNKEL (reference sequence). This CDR3 is CASSQDSSRLAFVYEQYF. CDR3 bases: TGTGCCAGCAGCCAAGATTCGTCCCGTCTAGCTTTTGTCTACGAGCAGTACTTC.

The rearrangement links TRBV7-2 to TRBJ2-1, with a possible D match to TRBD2 (6 bases). V dropped 7 bases and J dropped 9 bases, with 19 bases sitting between them. The length of the CDR3 is 14 residues. CDR1 and CDR2 from the germline V gene are SGHTA and FQGNSA. The CDR3 here is CASTLGMGGGEQFF. DNA of the CDR3: TGTGCCAGCACCTTGGGGATGGGGGGTGGTGAGCAGTTCTTC.

The chain couples TRBV7-9 to TRBJ2-4; 8 positions agree with TRBD1. Looked up from germline, CDR1 is SEHNR and CDR2 is FQNEAQ (reference sequence). After removal of 3 bases from V and 0 bases from J, the junction contained 4 bases not matched to a gene. The CDR3 is made up of 16 amino acids. The CDR3 nucleotides are TGTGCCAGCAGCTTCCTCAGGGGGCAAGCCAAAAACATTCAGTACTTC. The encoded protein is CASSFLRGQAKNIQYF.

The V gene is TRBV7-9, the J gene TRBJ2-5; 8 nucleotides align to TRBD1. Looked up from germline, CDR1 is SEHNR and CDR2 is FQNEAQ (reference sequence). J was trimmed by 0 bases and V by 5 bases; bases with no gene match: 5. The CDR3 covers 15 residues. CDR3 protein: CASSARGQDQETQYF. CDR3 nucleotides: TGTGCCAGCAGCGCCAGGGGACAGGACCAAGAGACCCAGTACTTC.

CDR3 in DNA: TGCATCACCCGGGACTCCCTCAATGAGCAGTTCTTC. Translated, it gives CITRDSLNEQFF. V and J are TRBV20-1 and TRBJ2-1; a weak D match, TRBD2 (6 bases). The CDR3 extends over 12 amino acids. In germline, CDR1 is DFQATT, CDR2 SNEGSKA (reference sequence).

J is TRBJ2-7 and V is TRBV7-2; TRBD2 might be the D (6 bases). V was clipped by 0 bases and J by 7 bases, with 10 bases between them. This CDR3 comprises 13 residues. Germline V gene data show CDR1 as SGHTA and CDR2 as FQGNSA. CDR3 residues: CASSLAPEGEQYF. CDR3 bases: TGTGCCAGCAGCTTAGCCCCGGAGGGGGAGCAGTACTTC.

Concerning this clonotype: One end of the junction varies from germline; a read error may be responsible. The chain is built from TRBV20-1 and TRBJ2-1; 8 nucleotides line up with TRBD1. Near its end, the DNA agrees better with TRBJ2-7, so the J call may be wrong. CDR3 length equals 12 residues. Per the germline V gene, CDR1 is DFQATT and CDR2 is SNEGSKA (reference sequence). CDR3 sequence: CIGQGEDNEQYF. DNA of the CDR3: TGTATTGGACAGGGAGAGGACAATGAGCAGTACTTC.

The chain employs TRBV4-1 and TRBJ2-4; possibly TRBD1 for D (7 bases). Germline values: CDR1 MGHRA, CDR2 YSYEKL. With 4 bases removed from V and 13 bases from J, the gap between germline ends came to 20 bases. The CDR3 totals 14 residues. CDR3 coding DNA: TGCGCCAGCAGCCGCGGGACAGAGGTTCGGAAGCAGTACTTC. Its protein product is CASSRGTEVRKQYF.

The gene calls are TRBV10-3 and TRBJ1-1, with D possibly matching TRBD1 (6 bases). The CDR3 sequence is 16 residues long. The V gene lost 2 bases and the J gene lost 1 base, with 14 bases spanning the gap. Germline CDR1 reads ENHRY; CDR2 reads SYGVKD. The CDR3 DNA reads as TGTGCCATCAGTGAGCGTACAGGGTTCGGGAACACTGAAGCTTTCTTT. Translating gives CAISERTGFGNTEAFF.

The chain carries TRBV27 and TRBJ2-1; TRBD2 aligns across 8 bases. The CDR3 runs 15 residues. The germline gives CDR1 MNHEY, CDR2 SMNVEV (reference sequence). V was clipped by 7 bases and J by 2 bases; unmatched bases: 7. The CDR3 DNA sequence: TGTGCCAGCACTAGCGGGCCTGTCCCCTACAATGAGCAGTTCTTC. Translated: CASTSGPVPYNEQFF.

This clonotype was seen a handful of times. The chain combines TRBV29-1 with TRBJ2-7, with D unresolved. Germline V lookup: CDR1 SQVTM, CDR2 ANQGSEA. V was shortened by 1 base and J by 3 bases, with 10 bases between the two germline ends. The CDR3 extends over 13 amino acids. The CDR3 DNA is TGCAGCGTTGAAGGGCAGGACCTCTACGAGCAGTACTTC. Amino acids: CSVEGQDLYEQYF.

The rearrangement joins TRBV9 to TRBJ2-3; no definite D call. The CDR3 runs 14 residues. Trimming removed 0 bases at V and 7 bases at J, with 12 bases between. Germline V lookup: CDR1 SGDLS, CDR2 YYNGEE. In DNA form, the CDR3 reads TGTGCCAGCAGCGTAGAGGTCCCTCCGAATACGCAGTATTTT. As protein: CASSVEVPPNTQYF. The full variable domain, completed using reference TRBV9 and TRBJ2-3, is DSGVTQTPKHLITATGQRVTLRCSPRSGDLSVYWYQQSLDQGLQFLIQYYNGEERAKGNILERFSAQQFPDLHSELNLSSLELGDSALYFCASSVEVPPNTQYFGPGTRLTVL.

V usage is TRBV20-1 and J usage is TRBJ2-7; no clear D. Germline V gives CDR1 DFQATT, CDR2 SNEGSKA (reference sequence). The CDR3 sequence is 11 residues long. V was trimmed by 6 bases and J by 7 bases, leaving 13 bases between them. In DNA form, the CDR3 reads TGCAGTGCGTCCAGTGGGTGGGAGCAGTACTTC. Protein sequence: CSASSGWEQYF.

The V gene is TRBV7-9, the J gene TRBJ2-7, with 11 bases lining up with TRBD2. The CDR3 runs 17 residues. The ends lost 4 bases at V and 3 bases at J; junction bases unmatched: 11. Germline values: CDR1 SEHNR, CDR2 FQNEAQ (reference sequence). In DNA form, the CDR3 reads TGTGCCAGCAGCTCTTCCGGGACTAGCGGTAGGAACTACGAGCAGTACTTC. This sequence encodes CASSSSGTSGRNYEQYF.

V gene TRBV6-1 combines with J gene TRBJ1-1; D might be TRBD1 (5 bases). The CDR3 loop spans 14 amino acids. V dropped 4 bases and J dropped 1 base, with 10 bases sitting between them. Germline CDR1 and CDR2: MNHNS and SASEGT. CDR3 nucleotides: TGTGCCAGCAGTGGCCCGGGGCGGAACACTGAAGCTTTCTTT. This encodes CASSGPGRNTEAFF.

This clonotype was counted only a few times. The CDR3 DNA is TGCAGTGCTAGCGGGGACGCATCCTACGAGCAGTACTTC. As protein: CSASGDASYEQYF. This chain uses TRBV20-1 with TRBJ2-7; the D gene could be TRBD1 or TRBD2 (5 bases each). V was cut by 3 bases and J by 1 base, with 10 bases left in between. Germline values: CDR1 DFQATT, CDR2 SNEGSKA (reference sequence). The CDR3 has 13 residues.

This clonotype was picked up a small number of times. This chain joins TRBV29-1 and TRBJ2-7; tentatively, D is TRBD2 (6 bases). Germline CDR1 and CDR2: SQVTM and ANQGSEA. V was clipped by 4 bases and J by 1 base, with 11 bases between them. The CDR3 consists of 13 residues. Written as DNA, the CDR3 is TGCAGCGTTGGGCCTAGCGATTCCTACGAGCAGTACTTC. Translation gives CSVGPSDSYEQYF.